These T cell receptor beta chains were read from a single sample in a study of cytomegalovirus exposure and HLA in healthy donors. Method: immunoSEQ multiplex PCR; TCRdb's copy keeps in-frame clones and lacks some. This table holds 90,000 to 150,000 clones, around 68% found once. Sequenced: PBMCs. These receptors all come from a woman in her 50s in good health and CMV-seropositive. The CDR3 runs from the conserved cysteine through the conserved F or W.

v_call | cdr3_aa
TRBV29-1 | CSVEGSPDSYEQYF
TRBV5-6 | CASSRKWQEAYNEQFF
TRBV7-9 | CASSLLQGVEEAFF
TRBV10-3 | CAISVDSLYGYTF
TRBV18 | CASSIGDYEQYF
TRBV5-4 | CASSFSLAGVETQYF
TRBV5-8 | CASSPQLVAGETQYF
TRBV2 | CASSGLNYGYTF
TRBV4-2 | CASSQVGAFGTGVYEQYF
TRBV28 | CASSRGTEPDRYF
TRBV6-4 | CASRSTLNTGELFF
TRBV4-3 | CASSQDLLTNYGYTF
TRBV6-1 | CASSEARTGGYTGELFF
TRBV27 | CASSPRQGHEQYF
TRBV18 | CASSLATGIRSGANVLTF
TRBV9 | CASSEGTGDGGYGYTF
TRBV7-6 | CASSLDPGGAYGTGKNEQYF
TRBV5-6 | CASSLGRGELFF
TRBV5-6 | CASSLDLSSGNTIYF
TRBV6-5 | CASSYSSGIGVDTQYF
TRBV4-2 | CASSQEGGGGDEQYF
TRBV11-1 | CASSLAGTEAFF
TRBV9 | CASSVAFGQGINYGYTF
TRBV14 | CASSPLFTGGEQYF
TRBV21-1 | CASIPRGTDKDNEQFF
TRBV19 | CASTERDLRDVDGYTF
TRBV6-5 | CASRGTGNTIYF
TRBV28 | CASSLVRTWSGYTF
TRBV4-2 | CASSQGQAGGETQYF
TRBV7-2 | CASSLEGDEQYF
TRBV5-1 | CASSQVTDDEQYF
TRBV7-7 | CASSPCFSGSVETQYF
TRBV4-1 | CASSQASGTGLLSNQPQHF
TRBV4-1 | CASSQGFGGINTEAFF
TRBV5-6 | CASSLDTGQGAPSPLHF
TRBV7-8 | CASSLGGGTEAFF
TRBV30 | CAWRDIYYGYTF
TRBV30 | CAWSVGATYGYTF
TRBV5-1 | CASSLATGYSYGYTF
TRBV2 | CAGSGLAGMGEQFF
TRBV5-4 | CASSSGQGRNMNTEAFF
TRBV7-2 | CASRLGGAEPNTEAFF
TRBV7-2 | CASSLGTTEGYTF
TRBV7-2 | CASSLGWGEPQHF
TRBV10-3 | CAIRKTELNTEAFF